The 17 T cell receptor beta chains given below trace back to one sample, sequenced in a study of shared clonotypes between healthy human individuals. Sequencing used immunoSEQ multiplex PCR; TCRdb keeps in-frame clones, though not all of them. The sample lists about 2.3 million clones; more than 85% were seen once. Sequencing used naive CD4+ T cells from PBMCs. Subset described: CD45RA+ positively selected. The receptors were sampled from a man aged 18 to 35 in good health. Some clones in this sample may be carry-over from other donors' samples.

Concerning this clone itself: One junction end does not reproduce the germline sequence, and a read error may be involved. The genes are TRBV5-1 and TRBJ2-4; 11 positions match TRBD1. The CDR3 loop spans 14 amino acids. From germline, CDR1 is SGHRS and CDR2 YFSETQ. The DNA of the CDR3 is TGCGCCAGCAGCTTGGCCGAAGGACAGGGGGCGCCGTTCTTC. This codes for CASSLAEGQGAPFF.

This clone was seen only a few times. V gene TRBV6-5 combines with J gene TRBJ1-4; D is undetermined. CDR3 length: 11 amino acids. Germline V gives CDR1 MNHEY, CDR2 SVGAGI. Trimming pared 5 bases from V and 10 bases from J, leaving 8 bases between. The CDR3 sequence: CASSHEGKLFF. The CDR3 DNA reads TGTGCCAGCAGTCACGAGGGAAAACTGTTTTTT.

A note on this clone: Other nucleotide sequences in the sample specify the same CDR3. The chain links TRBV28 to TRBJ2-7, with 10 positions matching TRBD1. From germline, CDR1 is MDHEN and CDR2 SYDVKM. The CDR3 is made up of 15 amino acids. After removal of 5 bases from V and 4 bases from J, the junction contained 8 bases not matched to a gene. The CDR3 protein is CASSPRQGAPYEQYF. CDR3 bases: TGTGCCAGCAGTCCAAGACAGGGGGCGCCTTACGAGCAGTACTTC.

The genes are TRBV29-1 and TRBJ1-1, with unresolved D. The CDR3 has 14 residues. CDR1 SQVTM and CDR2 ANQGSEA come from the germline V gene. V lost 4 bases, J lost 1 base, and 13 bases lay in between. The CDR3 reads CSVVLHSGNTEAFF. The CDR3 DNA is TGCAGCGTTGTCCTCCATAGTGGGAACACTGAAGCTTTCTTT.

This sequence joins TRBV25-1 and TRBJ1-4, with TRBD1 matching over 7 bases. The CDR3 covers 14 residues. Germline V gene sequence: CDR1 MGHDK, CDR2 SYGVNS. With 6 bases clipped from V and 7 bases from J, the junction kept 8 bases outside the gene matches. The CDR3 spells CASSVTGLSEKLFF. The CDR3 DNA follows: TGTGCCAGCAGCGTGACAGGGCTTAGTGAAAAACTGTTTTTT.

This chain joins TRBV19 and TRBJ2-1; 7 nucleotides line up with TRBD1. CDR3 size: 12 residues. In germline, CDR1 is LNHDA, CDR2 SQIVND (reference sequence). V lost 5 bases, J lost 13 bases, and 8 bases stayed unmatched. CDR3 residues: CASSVGRGSQFF. CDR3 sequence (DNA): TGTGCCAGTAGTGTCGGCAGGGGGAGTCAGTTCTTC.

The chain joins TRBV7-9 to TRBJ1-4, with D perhaps TRBD1 (5 bases). Trimming cost V 4 bases and J 6 bases, with 9 bases left between them. The length of the CDR3 is 13 residues. The germline V gene has CDR1 SEHNR and CDR2 FQNEAQ (reference sequence). The chain's CDR3 is CASSSGTDEKLFF. In DNA form, the CDR3 reads TGTGCCAGCAGCTCGGGGACTGATGAAAAACTGTTTTTT.

The gene calls are TRBV5-1 and TRBJ1-1; D uncertain. This CDR3 comprises 17 residues. V lost 7 bases and J 1 base, leaving 23 bases between the germline ends. Germline V gene lookup returns CDR1 SGHRS and CDR2 YFSETQ. The CDR3 bases are TGCGCCAGCGGCCCCTCTTCTAGGGTAGGAGGGAACACTGAAGCTTTCTTT. Encoded protein: CASGPSSRVGGNTEAFF.

The chain combines TRBV4-1 with TRBJ2-3, with D tentatively TRBD1 (5 bases). The germline V gene encodes CDR1 MGHRA and CDR2 YSYEKL. V dropped 0 bases and J dropped 4 bases, with 8 bases sitting between them. The CDR3 contains 14 residues. In nucleotides, the CDR3 is TGCGCCAGCAGCCAAGACCAGGGATCAGATACGCAGTATTTT. It translates to CASSQDQGSDTQYF.

The genes are TRBV9 and TRBJ2-3; the match to TRBD2 covers 14 bases. The V segment lost 4 bases and the J segment 4 bases; nucleotides outside the gene matches: 5. The germline V gene encodes CDR1 SGDLS and CDR2 YYNGEE. The CDR3 length is 16 residues. Here the CDR3 reads CASSRRLAGGPDTQYF. The CDR3 DNA sequence: TGTGCCAGCAGCCGACGACTAGCGGGAGGGCCAGATACGCAGTATTTT.

The chain is built from TRBV15 and TRBJ1-1, with TRBD1 matching 11 bases. CDR3 length: 14 residues. Germline CDR1 and CDR2: LNHNV and YYDKDF (reference sequence). V lost 7 bases, J lost 4 bases, and 5 bases stayed unmatched. The CDR3, as DNA: TGTGCCACCACTTTGGACAGGGGGCTCACTGAAGCTTTCTTT. It translates to CATTLDRGLTEAFF.

J is TRBJ2-7 and V is TRBV28; weak D call: TRBD2 (6 bases). The CDR3 spans 15 residues. Germline lookup yields CDR1 MDHEN and CDR2 SYDVKM. V dropped 3 bases and J dropped 7 bases, with 19 bases sitting between them. This chain's CDR3 is CASSFGGSASWEQYF. The CDR3 nucleotides read TGTGCCAGCAGTTTCGGAGGGAGTGCCTCGTGGGAGCAGTACTTC.

The chain is built from TRBV7-9 and TRBJ2-1; 15 bases agree with TRBD2. Per the germline V gene, CDR1 is SEHNR and CDR2 is FQNEAQ (reference sequence). V shed 5 bases and J 7 bases; nucleotides not matched to a gene: 6. CDR3 length equals 16 residues. CDR3 residues: CASSPWTSGRANEQFF. CDR3 coding DNA: TGTGCCAGCAGCCCCTGGACTAGCGGGAGGGCGAATGAGCAGTTCTTC. Supplemented by reference TRBV7-9 and TRBJ2-1, the full variable domain reads DTGVSQNPRHKITKRGQNVTFRCDPISEHNRLYWYRQTLGQGPEFLTYFQNEAQLEKSRLLSDRFSAERPKGSFSTLEIQRTEQGDSAMYLCASSPWTSGRANEQFFGPGTRLTVL.

The chain combines TRBV5-1 with TRBJ2-7; TRBD2 agrees at 12 bases. The germline V gene has CDR1 SGHRS and CDR2 YFSETQ. CDR3 length equals 20 residues. Unmatched junction bases numbered 15, after V lost 1 base and J lost 1 base. CDR3 in DNA: TGCGCCAGCAGCTTGAGAGCCATGGGTCTAGCGGGAGGGCTTTCCTACGAGCAGTACTTC. Its translation: CASSLRAMGLAGGLSYEQYF.

This sequence joins TRBV5-6 and TRBJ2-3; a weak D match, TRBD1 (6 bases). With 0 bases removed from V and 5 bases from J, the gap between germline ends came to 16 bases. The CDR3 runs to 16 residues. The germline V gene has CDR1 SGHDT and CDR2 YYEEEE. CDR3: CASSLASSGVRDTQYF. CDR3 nucleotides: TGTGCCAGCAGCTTGGCCAGTTCAGGGGTGAGAGATACGCAGTATTTT.

The CDR3 nucleotides are TGTGCCAGCAGCTTAGCGCGGTATAGCGGGAGCTACGAGCAGTACTTC. Its translation: CASSLARYSGSYEQYF. The chain employs TRBV7-2 and TRBJ2-7, with 9 positions matching TRBD2. CDR1 is SGHTA and CDR2 is FQGNSA in the germline V gene. The CDR3 covers 16 residues. V was clipped by 0 bases and J by 3 bases; unmatched bases: 6.

This chain uses TRBV19 with TRBJ2-2; possibly TRBD1 or TRBD2 for D (10 bases each). The V gene's germline CDR1 is LNHDA and CDR2 SQIVND (reference sequence). This CDR3 has 20 amino acids. Trimming removed 3 bases from V and 3 bases from J, with 26 bases in between. CDR3 region: CASSIPRDRGLAGDTGELFF. CDR3 coding DNA: TGTGCCAGTAGTATCCCCCGGGACAGGGGTCTAGCGGGAGACACCGGGGAGCTGTTTTTT.